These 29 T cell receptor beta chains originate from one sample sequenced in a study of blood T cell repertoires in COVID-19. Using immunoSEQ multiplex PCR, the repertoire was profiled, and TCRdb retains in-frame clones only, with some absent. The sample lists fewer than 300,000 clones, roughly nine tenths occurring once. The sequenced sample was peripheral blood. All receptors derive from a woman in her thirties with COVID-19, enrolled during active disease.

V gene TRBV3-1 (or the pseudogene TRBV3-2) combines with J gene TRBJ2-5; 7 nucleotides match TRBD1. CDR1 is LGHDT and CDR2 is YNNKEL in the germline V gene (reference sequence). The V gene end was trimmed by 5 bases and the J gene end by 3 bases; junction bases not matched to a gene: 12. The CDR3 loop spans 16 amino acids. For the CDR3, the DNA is TGTGCCAGCAGCTCGAGGTTCCGCACAGGGGAAGAGACCCAGTACTTC. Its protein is CASSSRFRTGEETQYF.

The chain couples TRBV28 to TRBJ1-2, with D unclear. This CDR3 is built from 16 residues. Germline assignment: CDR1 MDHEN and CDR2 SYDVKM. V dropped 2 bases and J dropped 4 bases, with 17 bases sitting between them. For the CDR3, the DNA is TGTGCCAGCAGTTTAGGGTTCGGGGAGGCAGTCTATGGCTACACCTTC. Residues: CASSLGFGEAVYGYTF.

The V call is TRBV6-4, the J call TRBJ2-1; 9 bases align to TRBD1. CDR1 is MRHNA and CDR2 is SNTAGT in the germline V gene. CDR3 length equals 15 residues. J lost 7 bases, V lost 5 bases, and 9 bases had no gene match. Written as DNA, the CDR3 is TGTGCCAGCAGTCCGCCGGGACAGGGAAGGAATGAGCAGTTCTTC. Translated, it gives CASSPPGQGRNEQFF.

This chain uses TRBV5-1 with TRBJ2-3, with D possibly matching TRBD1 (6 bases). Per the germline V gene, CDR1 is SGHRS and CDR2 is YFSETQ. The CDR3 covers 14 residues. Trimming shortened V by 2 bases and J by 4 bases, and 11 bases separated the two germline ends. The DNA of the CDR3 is TGCGCCAGCAGCTTACAGGGTGAGGCAGATACGCAGTATTTT. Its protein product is CASSLQGEADTQYF. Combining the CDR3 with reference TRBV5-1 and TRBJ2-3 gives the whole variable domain KAGVTQTPRYLIKTRGQQVTLSCSPISGHRSVSWYQQTPGQGLQFLFEYFSETQRNKGNFPGRFSGRQFSNSRSEMNVSTLELGDSALYLCASSLQGEADTQYFGPGTRLTVL.

The CDR3 sequence is CASSLESANYGYTF. The DNA for the CDR3 is TGCGCCAGCAGCTTGGAATCAGCTAACTATGGCTACACCTTC. The chain couples TRBV5-1 to TRBJ1-2, with D unresolved. CDR3 length: 14 amino acids. Germline CDR1 reads SGHRS; CDR2 reads YFSETQ. V lost 0 bases and J lost 0, with 6 bases in between. The entire variable domain, with the rest obtained from reference TRBV5-1 and TRBJ1-2, is as follows: KAGVTQTPRYLIKTRGQQVTLSCSPISGHRSVSWYQQTPGQGLQFLFEYFSETQRNKGNFPGRFSGRQFSNSRSEMNVSTLELGDSALYLCASSLESANYGYTFGSGTRLTVV.

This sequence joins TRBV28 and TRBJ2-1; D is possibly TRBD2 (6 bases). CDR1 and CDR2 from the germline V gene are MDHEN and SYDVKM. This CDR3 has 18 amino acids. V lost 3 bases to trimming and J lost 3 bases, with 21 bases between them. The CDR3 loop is CASSFSAGLGTFYNEQFF. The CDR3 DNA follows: TGTGCCAGCAGTTTTTCGGCGGGACTCGGGACCTTCTACAATGAGCAGTTCTTC.

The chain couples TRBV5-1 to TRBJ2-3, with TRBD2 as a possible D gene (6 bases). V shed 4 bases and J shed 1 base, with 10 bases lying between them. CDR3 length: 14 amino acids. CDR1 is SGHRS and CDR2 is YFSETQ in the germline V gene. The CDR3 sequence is CASSIREGTDTQYF. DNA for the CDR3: TGCGCCAGCAGCATAAGGGAGGGCACAGATACGCAGTATTTT.

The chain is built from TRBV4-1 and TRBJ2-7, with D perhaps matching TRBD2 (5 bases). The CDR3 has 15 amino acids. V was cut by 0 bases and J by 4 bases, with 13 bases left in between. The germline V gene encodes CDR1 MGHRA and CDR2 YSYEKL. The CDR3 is CASSQETSFVYEQYF. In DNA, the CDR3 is TGCGCCAGCAGCCAAGAAACTAGTTTTGTGTACGAGCAGTACTTC.

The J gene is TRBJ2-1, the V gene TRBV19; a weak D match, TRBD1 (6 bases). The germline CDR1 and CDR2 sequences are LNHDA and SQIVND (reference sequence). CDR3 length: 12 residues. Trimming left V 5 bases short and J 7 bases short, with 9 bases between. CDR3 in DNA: TGTGCCAGTAGTGTACAGGGAAATGAGCAGTTCTTC. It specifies CASSVQGNEQFF.

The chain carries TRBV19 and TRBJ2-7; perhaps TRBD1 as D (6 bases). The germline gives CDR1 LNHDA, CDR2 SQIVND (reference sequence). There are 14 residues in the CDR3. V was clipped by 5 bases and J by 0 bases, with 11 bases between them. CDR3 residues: CASSGQRSSYEQYF. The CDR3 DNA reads TGTGCCAGTAGTGGACAGAGGAGCTCCTACGAGCAGTACTTC.

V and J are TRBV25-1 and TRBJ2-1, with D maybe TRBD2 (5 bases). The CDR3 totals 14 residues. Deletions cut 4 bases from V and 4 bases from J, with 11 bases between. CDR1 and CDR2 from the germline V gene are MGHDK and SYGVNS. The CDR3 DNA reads TGTGCCAGCAGTGGTCGGGGAGTTTACAATGAGCAGTTCTTC. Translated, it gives CASSGRGVYNEQFF.

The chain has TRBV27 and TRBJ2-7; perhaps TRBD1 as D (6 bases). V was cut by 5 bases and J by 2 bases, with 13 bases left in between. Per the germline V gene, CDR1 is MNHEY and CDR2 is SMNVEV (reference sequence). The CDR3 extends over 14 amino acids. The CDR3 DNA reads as TGTGCCAGCAGTCCCCAGGGGACCACCTACGAGCAGTACTTC. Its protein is CASSPQGTTYEQYF.

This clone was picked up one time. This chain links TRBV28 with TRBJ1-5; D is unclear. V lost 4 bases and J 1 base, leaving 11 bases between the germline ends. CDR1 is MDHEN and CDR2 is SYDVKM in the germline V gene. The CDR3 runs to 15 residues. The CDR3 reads CASSSPGPSNQPQHF. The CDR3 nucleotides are TGTGCCAGCAGTTCCCCAGGCCCAAGCAATCAGCCCCAGCATTTT.

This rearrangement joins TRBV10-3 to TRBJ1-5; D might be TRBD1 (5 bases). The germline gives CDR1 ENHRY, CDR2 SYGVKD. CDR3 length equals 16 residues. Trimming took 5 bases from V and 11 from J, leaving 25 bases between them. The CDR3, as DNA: TGTGCCATCAGTCAAAACCGGGACGGCGCGGGGTTGGCCCAGCATTTT. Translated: CAISQNRDGAGLAQHF.

The CDR3: CATSTGDKDTIYF. The DNA for the CDR3 is TGTGCCACTTCGACAGGGGATAAGGACACCATATATTTT. This chain uses TRBV28 with TRBJ1-3, with 8 bases identical to TRBD1. J gave up 8 bases and V 10 bases, and 10 bases lay outside the gene matches. CDR1 and CDR2 (germline): MDHEN, SYDVKM. The CDR3 has 13 residues. The full variable domain, with the rest looked up from reference TRBV28 and TRBJ1-3, is DVKVTQSSRYLVKRTGEKVFLECVQDMDHENMFWYRQDPGLGLRLIYFSYDVKMKEKGDIPEGYSVSREKKERFSLILESASTNQTSMYLCATSTGDKDTIYFGEGSWLTVV.

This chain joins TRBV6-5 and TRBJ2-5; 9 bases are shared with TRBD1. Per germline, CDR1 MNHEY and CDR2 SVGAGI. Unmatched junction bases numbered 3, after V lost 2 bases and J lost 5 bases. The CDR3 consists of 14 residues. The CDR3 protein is CASSYDRGEETQYF. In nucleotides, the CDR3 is TGTGCCAGCAGTTACGACAGGGGGGAGGAGACCCAGTACTTC.

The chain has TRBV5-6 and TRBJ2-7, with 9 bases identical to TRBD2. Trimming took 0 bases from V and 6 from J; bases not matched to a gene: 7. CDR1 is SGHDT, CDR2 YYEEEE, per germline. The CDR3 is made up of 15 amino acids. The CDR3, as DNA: TGTGCCAGCAGCTTGGTATTGCCTAGCGGGATCGAGCAGTACTTC. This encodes CASSLVLPSGIEQYF.

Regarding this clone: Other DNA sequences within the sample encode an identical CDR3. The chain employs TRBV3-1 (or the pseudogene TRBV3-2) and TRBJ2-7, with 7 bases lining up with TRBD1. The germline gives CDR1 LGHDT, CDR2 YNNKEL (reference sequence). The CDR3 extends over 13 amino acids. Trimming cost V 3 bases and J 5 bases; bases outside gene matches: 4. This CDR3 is CASSQNRGHEQYF. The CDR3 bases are TGTGCCAGCAGCCAGAACAGGGGCCACGAGCAGTACTTC.

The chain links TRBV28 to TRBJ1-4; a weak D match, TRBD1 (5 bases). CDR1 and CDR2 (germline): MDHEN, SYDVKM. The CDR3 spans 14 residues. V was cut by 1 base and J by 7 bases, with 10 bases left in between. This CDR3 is CASSLSGSGEKLFF. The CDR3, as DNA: TGTGCCAGCAGTTTATCAGGGTCGGGTGAAAAACTGTTTTTT. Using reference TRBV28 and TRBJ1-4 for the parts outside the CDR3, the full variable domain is DVKVTQSSRYLVKRTGEKVFLECVQDMDHENMFWYRQDPGLGLRLIYFSYDVKMKEKGDIPEGYSVSREKKERFSLILESASTNQTSMYLCASSLSGSGEKLFFGSGTQLSVL.

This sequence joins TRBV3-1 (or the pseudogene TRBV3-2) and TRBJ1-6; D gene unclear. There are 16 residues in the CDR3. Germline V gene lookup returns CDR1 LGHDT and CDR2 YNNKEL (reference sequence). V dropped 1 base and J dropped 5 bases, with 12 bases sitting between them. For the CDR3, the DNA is TGTGCCAGCAGCCAAGGCGGCCTACCGAATAATTCACCCCTCCACTTT. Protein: CASSQGGLPNNSPLHF.

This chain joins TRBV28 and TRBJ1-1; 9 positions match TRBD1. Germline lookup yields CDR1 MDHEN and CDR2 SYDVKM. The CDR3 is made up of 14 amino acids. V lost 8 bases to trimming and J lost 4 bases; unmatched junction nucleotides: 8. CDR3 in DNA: TGTGCCAGCTTCACCGGACAGGGGAGCACTGAAGCTTTCTTT. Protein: CASFTGQGSTEAFF.

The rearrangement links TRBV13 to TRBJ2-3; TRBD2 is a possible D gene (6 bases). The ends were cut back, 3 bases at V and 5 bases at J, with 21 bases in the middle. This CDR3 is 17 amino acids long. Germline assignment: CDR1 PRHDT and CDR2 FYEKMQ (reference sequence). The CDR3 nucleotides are TGTGCCAGCAGCTTCCCCCCGGGACTCTCGCCGGGAGATACGCAGTATTTT. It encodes CASSFPPGLSPGDTQYF.

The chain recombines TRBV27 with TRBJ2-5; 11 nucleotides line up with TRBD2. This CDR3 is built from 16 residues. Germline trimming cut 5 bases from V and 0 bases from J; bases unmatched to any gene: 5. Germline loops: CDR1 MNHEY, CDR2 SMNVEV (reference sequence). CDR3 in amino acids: CASSPRLAGYQETQYF. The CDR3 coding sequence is TGTGCCAGCAGTCCCCGACTAGCGGGGTACCAAGAGACCCAGTACTTC.

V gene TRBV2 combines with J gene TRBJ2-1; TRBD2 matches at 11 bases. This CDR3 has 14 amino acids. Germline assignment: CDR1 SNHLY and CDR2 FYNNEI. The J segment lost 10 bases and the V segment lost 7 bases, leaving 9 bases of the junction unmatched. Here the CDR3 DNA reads TGTGCCAGCATGGGAACTGGGACTAGCGGAGAGCAGTTCTTC. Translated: CASMGTGTSGEQFF.

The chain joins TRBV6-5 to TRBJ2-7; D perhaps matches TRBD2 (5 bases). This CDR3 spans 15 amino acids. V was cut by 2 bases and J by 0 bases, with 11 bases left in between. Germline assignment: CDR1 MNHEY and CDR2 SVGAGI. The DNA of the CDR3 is TGTGCCAGCAGTTACACCCGGGGTCTCTCCTACGAGCAGTACTTC. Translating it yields CASSYTRGLSYEQYF.

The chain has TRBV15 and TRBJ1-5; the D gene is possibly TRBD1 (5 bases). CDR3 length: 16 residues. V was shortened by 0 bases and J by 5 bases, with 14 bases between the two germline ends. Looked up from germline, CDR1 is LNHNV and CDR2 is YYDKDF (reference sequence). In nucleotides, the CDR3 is TGTGCCACCAGCAGAGAGGGAGGAGGGGTGGATCAGCCCCAGCATTTT. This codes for CATSREGGGVDQPQHF.

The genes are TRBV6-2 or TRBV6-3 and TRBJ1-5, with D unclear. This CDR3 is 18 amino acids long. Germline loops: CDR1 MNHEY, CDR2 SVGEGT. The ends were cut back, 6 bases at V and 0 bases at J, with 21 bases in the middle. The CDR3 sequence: CASSRAGIGVYSNQPQHF. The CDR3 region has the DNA TGTGCCAGCAGCCGCGCCGGTATCGGAGTCTATAGCAATCAGCCCCAGCATTTT.

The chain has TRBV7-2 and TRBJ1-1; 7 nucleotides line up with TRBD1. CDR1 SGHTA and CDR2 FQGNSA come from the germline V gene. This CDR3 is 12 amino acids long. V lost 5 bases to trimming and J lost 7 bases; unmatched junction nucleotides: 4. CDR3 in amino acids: CASSLGTDEAFF. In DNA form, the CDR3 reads TGTGCCAGCAGCCTTGGGACAGATGAAGCTTTCTTT.

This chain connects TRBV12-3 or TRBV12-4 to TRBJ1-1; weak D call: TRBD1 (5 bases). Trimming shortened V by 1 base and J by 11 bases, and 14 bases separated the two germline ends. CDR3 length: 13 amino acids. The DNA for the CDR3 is TGTGCCAGCAGTTTAGGAGCAGGGCTGGACGCTTTCTTT. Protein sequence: CASSLGAGLDAFF.